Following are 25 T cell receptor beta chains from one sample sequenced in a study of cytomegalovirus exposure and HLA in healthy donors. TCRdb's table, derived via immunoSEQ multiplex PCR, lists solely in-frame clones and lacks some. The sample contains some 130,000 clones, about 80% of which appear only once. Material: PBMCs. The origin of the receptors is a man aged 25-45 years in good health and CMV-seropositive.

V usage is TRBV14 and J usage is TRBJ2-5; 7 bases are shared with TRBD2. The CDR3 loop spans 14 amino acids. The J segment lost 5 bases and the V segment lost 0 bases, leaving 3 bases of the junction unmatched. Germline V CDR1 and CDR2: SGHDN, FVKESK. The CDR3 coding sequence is TGTGCCAGCAGCCAAGATTCCGGGGGGGAGACCCAGTACTTC. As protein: CASSQDSGGETQYF.

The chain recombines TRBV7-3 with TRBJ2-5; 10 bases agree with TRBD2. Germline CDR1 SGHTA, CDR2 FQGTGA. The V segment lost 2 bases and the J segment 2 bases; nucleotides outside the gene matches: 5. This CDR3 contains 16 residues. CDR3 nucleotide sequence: TGTGCCAGCAGCTTAGGTCCTAGCGGGGGTCAAGAGACCCAGTACTTC. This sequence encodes CASSLGPSGGQETQYF. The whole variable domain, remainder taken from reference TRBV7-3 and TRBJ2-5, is GAGVSQTPSNKVTEKGKYVELRCDPISGHTALYWYRQSLGQGPEFLIYFQGTGAADDSGLPNDRFFAVRPEGSVSTLKIQRTERGDSAVYLCASSLGPSGGQETQYFGPGTRLLVL.

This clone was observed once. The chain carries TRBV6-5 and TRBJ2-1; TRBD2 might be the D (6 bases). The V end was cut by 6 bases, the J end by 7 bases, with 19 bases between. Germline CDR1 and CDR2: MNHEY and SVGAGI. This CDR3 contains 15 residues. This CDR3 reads CASSPLRTSLNEQFF. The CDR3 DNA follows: TGTGCCAGCAGCCCCCTTCGTACTAGCTTGAATGAGCAGTTCTTC.

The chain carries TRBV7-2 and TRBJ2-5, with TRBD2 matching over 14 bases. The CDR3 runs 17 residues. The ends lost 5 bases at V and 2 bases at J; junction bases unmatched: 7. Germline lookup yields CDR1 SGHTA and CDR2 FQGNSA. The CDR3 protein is CASSLGLAGGNQETQYF. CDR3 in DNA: TGTGCCAGCAGCCTCGGACTAGCGGGAGGAAATCAAGAGACCCAGTACTTC.

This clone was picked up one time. The CDR3 DNA follows: TGTGCCAGCAGCTATCAAACAGGGAAGAACAATGAGCAGTTCTTC. Translating gives CASSYQTGKNNEQFF. The chain employs TRBV5-4 and TRBJ2-1; D may be TRBD1 (6 bases). The CDR3 sequence is 15 residues long. Germline V gene data show CDR1 as SGHNT and CDR2 as YYREEE (reference sequence). V was cut by 3 bases and J by 5 bases, with 15 bases left in between.

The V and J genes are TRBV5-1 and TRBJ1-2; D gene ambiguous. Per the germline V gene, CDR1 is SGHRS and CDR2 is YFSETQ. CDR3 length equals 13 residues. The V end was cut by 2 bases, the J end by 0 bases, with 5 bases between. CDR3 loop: CASSFSSNYGYTF. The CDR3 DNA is TGCGCCAGCAGCTTCTCTTCTAACTATGGCTACACCTTC.

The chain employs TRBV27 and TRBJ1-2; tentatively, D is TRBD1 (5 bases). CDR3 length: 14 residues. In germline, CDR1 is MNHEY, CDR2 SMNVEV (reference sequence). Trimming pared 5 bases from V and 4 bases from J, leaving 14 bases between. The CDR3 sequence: CASSPAGLGYGYTF. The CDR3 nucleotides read TGTGCCAGCAGTCCCGCGGGGCTGGGCTATGGCTACACCTTC.

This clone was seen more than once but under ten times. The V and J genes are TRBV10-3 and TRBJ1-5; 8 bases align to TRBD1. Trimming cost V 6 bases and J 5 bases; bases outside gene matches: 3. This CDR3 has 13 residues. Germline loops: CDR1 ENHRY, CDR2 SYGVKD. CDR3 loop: CAIREDRDQPQHF. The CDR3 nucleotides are TGTGCCATCAGAGAGGACAGGGATCAGCCCCAGCATTTT.

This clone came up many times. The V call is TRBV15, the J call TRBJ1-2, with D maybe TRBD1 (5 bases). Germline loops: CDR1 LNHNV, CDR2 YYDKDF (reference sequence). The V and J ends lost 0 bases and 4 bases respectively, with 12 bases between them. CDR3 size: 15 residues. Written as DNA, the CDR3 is TGTGCCACCAGCAGAGATTCGCAGGGTAGCTATGGCTACACCTTC. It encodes CATSRDSQGSYGYTF.

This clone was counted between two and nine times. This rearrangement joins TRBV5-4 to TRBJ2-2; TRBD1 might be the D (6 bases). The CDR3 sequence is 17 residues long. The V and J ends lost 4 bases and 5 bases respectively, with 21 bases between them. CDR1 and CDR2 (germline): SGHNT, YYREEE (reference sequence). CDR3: CASSQGTSGVRTGELFF. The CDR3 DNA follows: TGTGCCAGCAGCCAGGGGACATCAGGGGTTCGAACCGGGGAGCTGTTTTTT.

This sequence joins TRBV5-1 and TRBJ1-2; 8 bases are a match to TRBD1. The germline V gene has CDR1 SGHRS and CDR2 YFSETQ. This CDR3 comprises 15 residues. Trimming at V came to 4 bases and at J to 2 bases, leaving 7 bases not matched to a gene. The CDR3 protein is CASSLPTGENYGYTF. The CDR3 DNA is TGCGCCAGCAGCCTTCCGACAGGGGAGAACTATGGCTACACCTTC.

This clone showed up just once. DNA for the CDR3: TGCGCCAGCAGCCAGGGGACAGGGAATCAGCCCCAGCATTTT. This translates into CASSQGTGNQPQHF. The chain combines TRBV4-3 with TRBJ1-5, with TRBD1 matching over 9 bases. V gave up 3 bases and J gave up 4 bases; unmatched junction bases: 1. There are 14 residues in the CDR3. Germline-derived CDR1 and CDR2 are LGHNA and YSLEER.

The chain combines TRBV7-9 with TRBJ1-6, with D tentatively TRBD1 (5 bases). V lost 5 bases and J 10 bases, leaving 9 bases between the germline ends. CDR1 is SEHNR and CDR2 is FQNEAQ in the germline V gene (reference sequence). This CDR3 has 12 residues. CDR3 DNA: TGTGCCAGCAGCGGTGACAGCTCACCCCTCCACTTT. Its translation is CASSGDSSPLHF.

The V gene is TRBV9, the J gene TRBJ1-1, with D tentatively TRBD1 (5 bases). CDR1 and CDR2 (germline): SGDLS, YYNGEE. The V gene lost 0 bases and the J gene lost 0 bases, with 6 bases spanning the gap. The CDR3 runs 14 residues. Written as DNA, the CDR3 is TGTGCCAGCAGCGTAGGGGGGGTGAACACTGAAGCTTTCTTT. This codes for CASSVGGVNTEAFF.

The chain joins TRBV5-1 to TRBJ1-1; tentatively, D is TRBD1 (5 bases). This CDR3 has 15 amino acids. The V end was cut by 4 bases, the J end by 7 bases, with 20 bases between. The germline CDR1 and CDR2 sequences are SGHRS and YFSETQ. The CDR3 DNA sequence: TGCGCCAGCAGCCCTCGCGTGGGAGGGGACCTTGAAGCTTTCTTT. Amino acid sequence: CASSPRVGGDLEAFF.

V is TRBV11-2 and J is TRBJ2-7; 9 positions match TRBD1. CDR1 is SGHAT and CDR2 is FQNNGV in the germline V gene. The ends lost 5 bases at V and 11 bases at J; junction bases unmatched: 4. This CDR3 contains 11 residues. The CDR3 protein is CASSTGGGEYF. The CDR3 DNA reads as TGTGCCAGCAGCACAGGGGGCGGGGAGTACTTC. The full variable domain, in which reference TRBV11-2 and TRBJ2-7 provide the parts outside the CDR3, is EAGVAQSPRYKIIEKRQSVAFWCNPISGHATLYWYQQILGQGPKLLIQFQNNGVVDDSQLPKDRFSAERLKGVDSTLKIQPAKLEDSAVYLCASSTGGGEYFGPGTRLTVT.

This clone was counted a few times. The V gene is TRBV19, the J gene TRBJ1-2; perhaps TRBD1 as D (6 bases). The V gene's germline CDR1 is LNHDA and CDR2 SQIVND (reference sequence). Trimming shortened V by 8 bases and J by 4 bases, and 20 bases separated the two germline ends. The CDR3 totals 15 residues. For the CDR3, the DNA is TGTGCCAGTCGGGCAGGGGATTTGGAGTTCTATGGCTACACCTTC. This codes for CASRAGDLEFYGYTF. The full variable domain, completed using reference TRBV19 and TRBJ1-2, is DGGITQSPKYLFRKEGQNVTLSCEQNLNHDAMYWYRQDPGQGLRLIYYSQIVNDFQKGDIAEGYSVSREKKESFPLTVTSAQKNPTAFYLCASRAGDLEFYGYTFGSGTRLTVV.

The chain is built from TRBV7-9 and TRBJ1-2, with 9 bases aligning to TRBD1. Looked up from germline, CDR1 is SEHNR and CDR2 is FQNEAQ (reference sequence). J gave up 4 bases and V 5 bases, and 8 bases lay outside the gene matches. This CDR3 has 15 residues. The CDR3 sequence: CASSTDRGKSYGYTF. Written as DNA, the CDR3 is TGTGCCAGCAGCACGGACAGGGGAAAGTCCTATGGCTACACCTTC.

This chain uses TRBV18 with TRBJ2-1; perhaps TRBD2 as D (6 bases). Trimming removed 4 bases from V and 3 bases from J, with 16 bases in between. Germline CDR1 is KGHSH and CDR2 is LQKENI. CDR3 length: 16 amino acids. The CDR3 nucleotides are TGTGCCAGCTCACTACTAGGGGACTTGTACTACAATGAGCAGTTCTTC. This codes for CASSLLGDLYYNEQFF. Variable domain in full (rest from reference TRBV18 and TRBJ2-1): NAGVMQNPRHLVRRRGQEARLRCSPMKGHSHVYWYRQLPEEGLKFMVYLQKENIIDESGMPKERFSAEFPKEGPSILRIQQVVRGDSAAYFCASSLLGDLYYNEQFFGPGTRLTVL.

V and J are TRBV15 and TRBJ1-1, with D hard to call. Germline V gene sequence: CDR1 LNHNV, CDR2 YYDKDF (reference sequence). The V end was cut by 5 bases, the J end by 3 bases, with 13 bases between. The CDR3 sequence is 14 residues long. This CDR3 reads CATSSLLGYTEAFF. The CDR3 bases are TGTGCCACCAGCTCGCTACTCGGGTACACTGAAGCTTTCTTT. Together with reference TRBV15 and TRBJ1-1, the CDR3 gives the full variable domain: DAMVIQNPRYQVTQFGKPVTLSCSQTLNHNVMYWYQQKSSQAPKLLFHYYDKDFNNEADTPDNFQSRRPNTSFCFLDIRSPGLGDTAMYLCATSSLLGYTEAFFGQGTRLTVV.

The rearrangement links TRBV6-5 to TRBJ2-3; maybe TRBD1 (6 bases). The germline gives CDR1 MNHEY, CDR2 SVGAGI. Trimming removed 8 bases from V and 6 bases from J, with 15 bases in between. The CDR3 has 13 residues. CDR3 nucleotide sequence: TGTGCCAGCTGGTGGGGGCGCTTTGATACGCAGTATTTT. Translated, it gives CASWWGRFDTQYF.

The DNA for the CDR3 is TGTGCCAGCAGCGTCCGGGCGGGGGAGCAGTTCTTC. It codes for CASSVRAGEQFF. The rearrangement uses TRBV7-3 and TRBJ2-1, with D possibly matching TRBD2 (6 bases). This CDR3 comprises 12 residues. Trimming pared 5 bases from V and 10 bases from J, leaving 12 bases between. Germline CDR1 SGHTA, CDR2 FQGTGA.

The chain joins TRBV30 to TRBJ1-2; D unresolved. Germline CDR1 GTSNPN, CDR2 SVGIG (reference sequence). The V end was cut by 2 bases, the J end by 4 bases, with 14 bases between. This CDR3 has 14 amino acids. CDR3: CAWSRGASPYGYTF. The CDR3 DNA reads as TGTGCCTGGAGTCGGGGAGCATCTCCCTATGGCTACACCTTC.

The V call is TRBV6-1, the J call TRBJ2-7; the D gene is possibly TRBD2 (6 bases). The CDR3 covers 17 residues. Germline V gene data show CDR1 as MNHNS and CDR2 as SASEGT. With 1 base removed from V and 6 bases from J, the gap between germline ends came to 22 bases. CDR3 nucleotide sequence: TGTGCCAGCAGTGAAGGGAGGGGTACTGGGAGGCACAGCGAGCAGTACTTC. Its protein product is CASSEGRGTGRHSEQYF.

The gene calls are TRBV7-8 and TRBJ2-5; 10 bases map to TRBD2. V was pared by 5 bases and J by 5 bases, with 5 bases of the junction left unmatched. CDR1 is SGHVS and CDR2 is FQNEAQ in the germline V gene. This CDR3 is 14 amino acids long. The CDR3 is CASSRGTSVETQYF. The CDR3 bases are TGTGCCAGCAGCCGAGGGACTAGCGTCGAGACCCAGTACTTC.